This TCR beta chain was sequenced for a study of blood T cell repertoires in COVID-19. Across the study: Sources were T cells, B-cell-depleted T cells, or PBMCs; the material itself was cDNA or gDNA.

The method was immunoSEQ multiplex PCR; TCRdb's version includes in-frame clones alone and lacks a portion of them. The table records some 220,000 clones, 84% of them present only once. V gave up 8 bases and J gave up 0 bases, with 10 bases separating them. This CDR3 has 13 residues. The receptor was derived from a man in his fifties or sixties with acute or convalescent COVID-19. The chain combines TRBV12-3 or TRBV12-4 with TRBJ1-1; D is unclear. Sequencing used peripheral blood. The CDR3 reads CASSPWLNTEAFF. The CDR3 coding sequence is TGTGCCAGCTCCCCGTGGCTGAACACTGAAGCTTTCTTT.